These T cell receptor beta chains were read from a single sample in a study of shared clonotypes between healthy human individuals. The table came from immunoSEQ multiplex PCR; TCRdb's copy has only in-frame clones and leaves some out. The data hold 1,500,000 or so clones, with roughly 96% observed a single time. The source material was naive CD4+ T cells sorted from blood. These receptors were obtained from a man aged 25 to 40 in good health. Each CDR3 is given with its conserved first and last residue. D genes are given only for firm matches. Clone sizes are given selectively: once, few, many, or a class where the clone is expanded.

j_gene,v_gene,d_gene,abundance,CDR3aa,CDR3nt
TRBJ2-7,TRBV18,TRBD1,NA,CASSGTGSAEQYF,TGTGCCAGCTCCGGGACAGGGTCGGCCGAGCAGTACTTC
TRBJ2-3,TRBV11-2,NA,NA,CASRRAGSTDTQYF,TGTGCCAGCAGACGCGCGGGAAGCACAGATACGCAGTATTTT
TRBJ2-7,TRBV6-1,TRBD1,NA,CASKRRQGDEQYF,TGTGCCAGCAAGAGGAGACAGGGAGACGAGCAGTACTTC
TRBJ2-5,TRBV5-1,TRBD1,NA,CASSPGTGGRTQYF,TGCGCCAGCAGCCCGGGGACAGGCGGAAGGACCCAGTACTTC
TRBJ2-1,TRBV2,NA,once,CASKEGGRVNEQFF,TGTGCCAGCAAAGAGGGGGGCCGCGTCAATGAGCAGTTCTTC
TRBJ2-1,TRBV7-2,NA,NA,CASNIRVLGGYNEQFF,TGTGCCAGCAACATTAGGGTCCTGGGAGGTTACAATGAGCAGTTCTTC
TRBJ2-1,TRBV7-9,NA,NA,CASSLAGFINEQFF,TGTGCCAGCAGCTTAGCGGGGTTTATCAATGAGCAGTTCTTC
TRBJ1-5,TRBV5-5,NA,NA,CASSSGFNQPQHF,TGTGCCAGCAGCTCCGGATTTAATCAGCCCCAGCATTTT
TRBJ1-2,TRBV5-4,NA,NA,CASTRGGGGSYGYTF,TGTGCCAGCACCCGTGGCGGGGGGGGGAGCTATGGCTACACCTTC
TRBJ2-3,TRBV11-3,NA,NA,CASSSRDNTDTQYF,TGTGCCAGCAGCTCCCGGGACAACACAGATACGCAGTATTTT
TRBJ2-3,TRBV28,NA,once,CASSLPFPNTQYF,TGTGCCAGCAGTTTACCCTTCCCCAATACGCAGTATTTT
TRBJ1-5,TRBV7-9,NA,NA,CASSDGTWESNQPQHF,TGTGCCAGCAGCGACGGGACCTGGGAAAGCAATCAGCCCCAGCATTTT
TRBJ1-1,TRBV7-2,NA,once,CASSLQGNTEAFF,TGTGCCAGCAGCTTACAGGGGAACACTGAAGCTTTCTTT
TRBJ2-1,TRBV5-1,TRBD2,NA,CASSVSVAGVGFWFF,TGCGCCAGCAGCGTCAGTGTAGCGGGAGTTGGGTTTTGGTTCTTC